The 26 T cell receptor beta chains given below trace back to one sample, sequenced in a study of T-cell memory formation after mild COVID-19. Via MiXCR, TCRdb re-called the 5' RACE reads, giving one row per CDR3 protein. Of 85,000 to 120,000 distinct CDR3 sequences listed, approximately 15% are singletons. Source material: PBMCs or a T cell subset sorted from them (not recorded which). All receptors come from an adult woman who had mild COVID-19 (a few samples of this study predate the infection). Cell type and time point are not known.

The chain combines TRBV5-1 with TRBJ2-7, with TRBD2 matching 8 bases. The CDR3 has 16 residues. The V gene end was trimmed by 4 bases and the J gene end by 5 bases; junction bases not matched to a gene: 14. Germline V gene data show CDR1 as SGHRS and CDR2 as YFSETQ. The CDR3 loop reads CASSGPLGTSFDEQYF. The DNA of the CDR3 is TGCGCCAGCAGCGGCCCCCTCGGGACTAGTTTTGACGAGCAGTACTTC.

This clonotype was seen only a few times. The chain recombines TRBV29-1 with TRBJ2-5; possible D gene TRBD1, 6 bases. From germline, CDR1 is SQVTM and CDR2 ANQGSEA. Trimming shortened V by 7 bases and J by 5 bases, and 14 bases separated the two germline ends. The CDR3 runs 12 residues. CDR3 region: CSAGQLGETQYF. The CDR3 nucleotides are TGCAGCGCCGGACAGCTAGGGGAGACCCAGTACTTC. Using reference TRBV29-1 and TRBJ2-5 for the parts outside the CDR3, the full variable domain is SAVISQKPSRDICQRGTSLTIQCQVDSQVTMMFWYRQQPGQSLTLIATANQGSEATYESGFVIDKFPISRPNLTFSTLTVSNMSPEDSSIYLCSAGQLGETQYFGPGTRLLVL.

This sequence joins TRBV4-2 and TRBJ1-1; 8 bases align to TRBD1. Losses at the gene ends were 0 bases for V and 2 bases for J; bases not matched to a gene: 8. The CDR3 sequence is 17 residues long. Looked up from germline, CDR1 is LGHNA and CDR2 is YNFKEQ. The CDR3 nucleotides are TGTGCCAGCAGCCAAGATCAGGGGGCCAGACCTAACACTGAAGCTTTCTTT. It encodes CASSQDQGARPNTEAFF.

This clonotype was counted at least ten times. The chain joins TRBV5-1 to TRBJ1-1; D is possibly TRBD1 (5 bases). Germline V gives CDR1 SGHRS, CDR2 YFSETQ. The length of the CDR3 is 14 residues. V was clipped by 0 bases and J by 7 bases, with 13 bases between them. The CDR3 spells CASSLEWGWNEAFF. Here the CDR3 DNA reads TGCGCCAGCAGCTTGGAATGGGGGTGGAATGAAGCTTTCTTT.

The rearrangement links TRBV27 to TRBJ2-7; no clear D gene. From germline, CDR1 is MNHEY and CDR2 SMNVEV (reference sequence). With 7 bases removed from V and 3 bases from J, the gap between germline ends came to 10 bases. The CDR3 sequence is 12 residues long. CDR3 sequence: CASTDAYYEQYF. DNA of the CDR3: TGTGCCAGCACGGACGCCTACTACGAGCAGTACTTC.

This clonotype has ten or more counts. The chain uses TRBV4-1 and TRBJ2-3; 9 positions match TRBD2. With V trimmed by 0 bases and J by 4 bases, 2 bases remained unmatched. The CDR3 runs to 15 residues. Per germline, CDR1 MGHRA and CDR2 YSYEKL. This chain's CDR3 is CASSQDRGGADTQYF. In nucleotides, the CDR3 is TGCGCCAGCAGCCAAGATCGCGGGGGGGCAGATACGCAGTATTTT.

The rearrangement joins TRBV7-9 to TRBJ2-7, with TRBD2 as a possible D gene (5 bases). Germline CDR1 and CDR2: SEHNR and FQNEAQ (reference sequence). Trimming shortened V by 5 bases and J by 2 bases, and 13 bases separated the two germline ends. The CDR3 runs to 14 residues. CDR3 protein: CASSTLWGAYEQYF. In nucleotides, the CDR3 is TGTGCCAGCAGCACCCTGTGGGGAGCCTACGAGCAGTACTTC.

V usage is TRBV27 and J usage is TRBJ1-1, with D maybe TRBD1 (5 bases). The CDR3 runs 15 residues. Per germline, CDR1 MNHEY and CDR2 SMNVEV (reference sequence). Trimming stripped 4 bases from V and 0 bases from J, with 12 bases between. CDR3 loop: CASSSFGGMNTEAFF. The CDR3 DNA follows: TGTGCCAGCAGTTCCTTCGGGGGGATGAACACTGAAGCTTTCTTT.

For the CDR3, the DNA is TGTGCCAGCAGCCAAGATCAATCGCGCACAGATACGCAGTATTTT. It specifies CASSQDQSRTDTQYF. This chain joins TRBV3-1 and TRBJ2-3; the D is unclear. Germline V gives CDR1 LGHDT, CDR2 YNNKEL (reference sequence). The CDR3 is made up of 15 amino acids. Deletions cut 0 bases from V and 1 base from J, with 8 bases between.

This clonotype is classed as medium-sized. V is TRBV2 and J is TRBJ2-3; D is perhaps TRBD1 or TRBD2 (5 bases each). Trimming left V 5 bases short and J 0 bases short, with 12 bases between. The CDR3 has 15 amino acids. From germline, CDR1 is SNHLY and CDR2 FYNNEI. In DNA form, the CDR3 reads TGTGCCAGCAGTCCAGGGACGGGAAGCACAGATACGCAGTATTTT. Translated: CASSPGTGSTDTQYF. Filled out from reference TRBV2 and TRBJ2-3, the complete variable domain reads EPEVTQTPSHQVTQMGQEVILRCVPISNHLYFYWYRQILGQKVEFLVSFYNNEISEKSEIFDDQFSVERPDGSNFTLKIRSTKLEDSAMYFCASSPGTGSTDTQYFGPGTRLTVL.

J is TRBJ1-2 and V is TRBV7-2; tentatively, D is TRBD1 (5 bases). This CDR3 is built from 13 residues. Germline CDR1 is SGHTA and CDR2 is FQGNSA. V lost 4 bases to trimming and J lost 4 bases, with 10 bases between them. CDR3 amino acids: CASSSRQIYGYTF. For the CDR3, the DNA is TGTGCCAGCAGCTCAAGACAGATCTATGGCTACACCTTC. Full variable domain (missing parts from reference TRBV7-2 and TRBJ1-2): GAGVSQSPSNKVTEKGKDVELRCDPISGHTALYWYRQSLGQGLEFLIYFQGNSAPDKSGLPSDRFSAERTGGSVSTLTIQRTQQEDSAVYLCASSSRQIYGYTFGSGTRLTVV.

J is TRBJ1-2 and V is TRBV7-2; no reliable D call. Germline assignment: CDR1 SGHTA and CDR2 FQGNSA. V was shortened by 4 bases and J by 10 bases, with 10 bases between the two germline ends. CDR3 length: 11 residues. Here the CDR3 DNA reads TGTGCCAGCAGCTACAGTTGGGACTACACCTTC. Residues: CASSYSWDYTF.

This clonotype was found many times. The chain uses TRBV7-9 and TRBJ2-3; D gene unclear. The germline gives CDR1 SEHNR, CDR2 FQNEAQ (reference sequence). Deletions cut 7 bases from V and 2 bases from J, with 4 bases between. The CDR3 is 11 amino acids. For the CDR3, the DNA is TGTGCCAGCACCTTCACAGATACGCAGTATTTT. It is translated as CASTFTDTQYF.

This clonotype was counted between two and nine times. J is TRBJ2-1 and V is TRBV20-1, with no clear D. V was trimmed by 5 bases and J by 3 bases, leaving 11 bases between them. The CDR3 has 13 residues. Germline CDR1 is DFQATT and CDR2 is SNEGSKA (reference sequence). This chain's CDR3 is CSAQRPDYNEQFF. Written as DNA, the CDR3 is TGCAGTGCTCAAAGACCGGACTACAATGAGCAGTTCTTC.

This clonotype was seen a handful of times. CDR3 amino acids: CASMGLDVLPGAFF. CDR3 sequence (DNA): TGTGCCAGCATGGGCCTGGACGTCCTCCCAGGGGCTTTCTTT. The chain joins TRBV6-5 to TRBJ1-1; tentative D call: TRBD1 (5 bases). From germline, CDR1 is MNHEY and CDR2 SVGAGI. V lost 7 bases, J lost 11 bases, and 23 bases lay in between. This CDR3 comprises 14 residues.

This clonotype was seen at least ten times. The genes are TRBV20-1 and TRBJ2-7, with 9 bases lining up with TRBD2. J gave up 7 bases and V 2 bases, and 6 bases lay outside the gene matches. CDR1 is DFQATT and CDR2 is SNEGSKA in the germline V gene (reference sequence). The CDR3 has 13 residues. This CDR3 is CSARSLAGWEQYF. The CDR3 coding sequence is TGCAGTGCTAGATCCCTAGCGGGGTGGGAGCAGTACTTC.

The rearrangement uses TRBV4-1 and TRBJ2-6; no clear D gene. Germline V gives CDR1 MGHRA, CDR2 YSYEKL. Trimming left V 4 bases short and J 0 bases short, with 10 bases between. This CDR3 is built from 16 residues. CDR3 amino acids: CASSLEPFSGANVLTF. The CDR3 nucleotides are TGCGCCAGCAGCCTAGAGCCCTTCTCTGGGGCCAACGTCCTGACTTTC.

The sample holds a few counts of this clonotype. The chain combines TRBV4-1 with TRBJ1-4, with 9 bases that match TRBD1. The V and J ends lost 7 bases and 8 bases, in that order; junction bases with no gene match: 8. The germline gives CDR1 MGHRA, CDR2 YSYEKL. This CDR3 comprises 14 residues. For the CDR3, the DNA is TGCGCCAGCAAGGGGGGACAGGGCCGCGAAAAACTGTTTTTT. Its protein is CASKGGQGREKLFF.

V and J are TRBV20-1 and TRBJ2-3; unclear D gene. Between the trimmed V and J ends, which lost 0 bases and 5 bases, there was a span of 15 bases. Germline V gene lookup returns CDR1 DFQATT and CDR2 SNEGSKA (reference sequence). This CDR3 is 15 amino acids long. CDR3 residues: CSARDEDLPRDTQYF. CDR3 in DNA: TGCAGTGCTAGAGATGAGGACCTCCCGAGAGATACGCAGTATTTT.

The sample holds a few counts of this clonotype. This rearrangement joins TRBV5-6 to TRBJ2-1; unclear D gene. The CDR3 extends over 13 amino acids. Trimming removed 4 bases from V and 6 bases from J, with 11 bases in between. The germline gives CDR1 SGHDT, CDR2 YYEEEE. The DNA of the CDR3 is TGTGCCAGCAGCCCCCCCGCCCTCAATGAGCAGTTCTTC. This sequence encodes CASSPPALNEQFF.

The table lists this clonotype with many counts. The chain uses TRBV7-9 and TRBJ2-5, with TRBD2 as a possible D gene (5 bases). There are 14 residues in the CDR3. Deletions cut 5 bases from V and 5 bases from J, with 15 bases between. Germline loops: CDR1 SEHNR, CDR2 FQNEAQ (reference sequence). DNA of the CDR3: TGTGCCAGCAGCCCCCCTTCCGGCGGGGAGACCCAGTACTTC. Translation gives CASSPPSGGETQYF.

This clonotype came up a few times. The chain is built from TRBV19 and TRBJ1-1; D call uncertain. Trimming pared 6 bases from V and 2 bases from J, leaving 16 bases between. Germline V gene sequence: CDR1 LNHDA, CDR2 SQIVND (reference sequence). The CDR3 has 15 residues. CDR3 in DNA: TGTGCCAGTAGACCAGCTGAGGTCCCAAACACTGAAGCTTTCTTT. Residues: CASRPAEVPNTEAFF.

V usage is TRBV2 and J usage is TRBJ2-1, with 9 bases matching TRBD2. The CDR3 contains 12 residues. Looked up from germline, CDR1 is SNHLY and CDR2 is FYNNEI. Trimming removed 4 bases from V and 8 bases from J; junction bases left unmatched: 0. DNA for the CDR3: TGTGCCAGCAGTGGGACTAGCGATGAGCAGTTCTTC. Amino acid sequence: CASSGTSDEQFF.

The chain has TRBV29-1 and TRBJ1-1; D unresolved. The CDR3 totals 14 residues. Looked up from germline, CDR1 is SQVTM and CDR2 is ANQGSEA. The V end lost 3 bases, the J end lost 1 base, and 12 bases lay between the germline ends. In DNA, the CDR3 is TGCAGCGTTGATTGGAAAGGGAAGAACACTGAAGCTTTCTTT. Translation: CSVDWKGKNTEAFF.

This clonotype was counted at least ten times. This sequence joins TRBV20-1 and TRBJ2-3; tentative D call: TRBD1 (5 bases). CDR1 and CDR2 from the germline V gene are DFQATT and SNEGSKA (reference sequence). CDR3 length equals 15 residues. Deletions cut 1 base from V and 3 bases from J, with 14 bases between. In DNA form, the CDR3 reads TGCAGTGCTAGAGGGCAGGGTCACAAAACAGATACGCAGTATTTT. This codes for CSARGQGHKTDTQYF.

V and J are TRBV7-9 and TRBJ2-4; D is unclear. Trimming left V 5 bases short and J 0 bases short, with 17 bases between. Germline V CDR1 and CDR2: SEHNR, FQNEAQ (reference sequence). The CDR3 consists of 17 residues. The CDR3 protein is CASSLKGSILAKNIQYF. CDR3 DNA: TGTGCCAGCAGCCTAAAGGGCAGCATTCTAGCCAAAAACATTCAGTACTTC.